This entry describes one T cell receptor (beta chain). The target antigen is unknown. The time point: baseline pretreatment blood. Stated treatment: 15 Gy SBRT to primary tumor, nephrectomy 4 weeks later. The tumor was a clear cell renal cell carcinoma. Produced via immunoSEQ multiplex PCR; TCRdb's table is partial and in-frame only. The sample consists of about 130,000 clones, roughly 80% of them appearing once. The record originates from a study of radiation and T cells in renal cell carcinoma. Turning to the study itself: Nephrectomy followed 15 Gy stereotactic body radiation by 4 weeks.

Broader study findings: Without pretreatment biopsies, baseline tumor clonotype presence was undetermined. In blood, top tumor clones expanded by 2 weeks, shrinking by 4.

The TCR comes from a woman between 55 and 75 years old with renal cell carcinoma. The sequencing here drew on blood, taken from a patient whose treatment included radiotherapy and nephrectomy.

The CDR3 protein is CASRGPGQGNSPLHF. As DNA, the CDR3 is TGTGCCAGCAGAGGTCCGGGACAGGGTAATTCACCCCTCCACTTT. The chain has TRBV2 and TRBJ1-6; 9 bases fit TRBD1. The ends lost 6 bases at V and 6 bases at J; junction bases unmatched: 6. Germline V CDR1 and CDR2: SNHLY, FYNNEI. CDR3 length: 15 residues. The full variable domain, rest sourced from reference TRBV2 and TRBJ1-6, is EPEVTQTPSHQVTQMGQEVILRCVPISNHLYFYWYRQILGQKVEFLVSFYNNEISEKSEIFDDQFSVERPDGSNFTLKIRSTKLEDSAMYFCASRGPGQGNSPLHFGNGTRLTVT.